Each of the 3 T cell receptor beta chains below was sequenced from the same sample in a study of siplizumab effects on memory and regulatory T cells. The repertoire was sequenced with immunoSEQ multiplex PCR; TCRdb's copy has only in-frame clones and lacks some. Of some 110,000 clones listed, about 95% were seen once; the top ten hold roughly 1.5%. Sequenced input: non-Treg CD4+ T cells sorted from blood. The receptors were sampled from a human donor in good health.

This clone appeared once. The DNA for the CDR3 is TGTGCCTGGAGTAGCGGGGCTTGGACTGAAGCTTTCTTT. It codes for CAWSSGAWTEAFF. This chain joins TRBV30 and TRBJ1-1, with D perhaps TRBD1 (5 bases). Looked up from germline, CDR1 is GTSNPN and CDR2 is SVGIG (reference sequence). The CDR3 consists of 13 residues. V dropped 2 bases and J dropped 5 bases, with 12 bases sitting between them.

CDR3 coding DNA: TGTGCCAGCACTAGGGACAACTCCTACGAGCAGTACTTC. Protein product: CASTRDNSYEQYF. The genes are TRBV6-6 and TRBJ2-7; a possible D gene is TRBD1 (6 bases). V lost 7 bases and J 0 bases, leaving 10 bases between the germline ends. CDR1 and CDR2 (germline): MNHNY, SVGAGI (reference sequence). This CDR3 has 13 residues.

The chain combines TRBV6-5 with TRBJ2-7; 11 bases fit TRBD1. With V trimmed by 4 bases and J by 6 bases, 8 bases remained unmatched. This CDR3 has 15 amino acids. Germline V CDR1 and CDR2: MNHEY, SVGAGI. The CDR3 loop reads CASSSPGQGAVEQYF. The CDR3 nucleotides read TGTGCCAGCAGTTCCCCCGGACAGGGGGCTGTCGAGCAGTACTTC.